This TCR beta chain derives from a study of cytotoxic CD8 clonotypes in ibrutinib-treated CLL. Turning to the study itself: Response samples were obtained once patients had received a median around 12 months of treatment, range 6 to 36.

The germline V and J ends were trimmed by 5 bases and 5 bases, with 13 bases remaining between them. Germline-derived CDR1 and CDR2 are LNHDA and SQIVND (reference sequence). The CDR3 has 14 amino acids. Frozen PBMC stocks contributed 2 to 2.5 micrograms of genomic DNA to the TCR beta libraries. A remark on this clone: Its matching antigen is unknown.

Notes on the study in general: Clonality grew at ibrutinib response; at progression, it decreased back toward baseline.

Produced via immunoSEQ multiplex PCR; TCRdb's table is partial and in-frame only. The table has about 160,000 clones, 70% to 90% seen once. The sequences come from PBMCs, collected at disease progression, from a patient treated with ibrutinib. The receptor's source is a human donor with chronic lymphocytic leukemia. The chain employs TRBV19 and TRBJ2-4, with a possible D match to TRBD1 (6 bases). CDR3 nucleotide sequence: TGTGCCAGTAGTGGATTCAGGGGCCAAAACATTCAGTACTTC. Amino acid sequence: CASSGFRGQNIQYF.